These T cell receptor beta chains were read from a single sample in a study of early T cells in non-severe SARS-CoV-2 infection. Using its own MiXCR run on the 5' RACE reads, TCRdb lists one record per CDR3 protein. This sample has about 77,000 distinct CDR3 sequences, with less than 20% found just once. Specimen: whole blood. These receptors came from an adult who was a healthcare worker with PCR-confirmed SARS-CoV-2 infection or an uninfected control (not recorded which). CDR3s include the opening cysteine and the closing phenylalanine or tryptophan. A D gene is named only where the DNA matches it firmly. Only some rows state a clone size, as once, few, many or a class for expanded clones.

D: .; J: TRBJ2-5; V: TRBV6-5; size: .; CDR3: CASSYFGEGEFPQYF; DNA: TGTGCCAGCAGTTACTTCGGGGAGGGGGAATTTCCCCAGTACTTC
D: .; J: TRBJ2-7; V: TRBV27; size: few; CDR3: CASKAGSEQYF; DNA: TGTGCCAGCAAGGCGGGGTCGGAGCAGTACTTC
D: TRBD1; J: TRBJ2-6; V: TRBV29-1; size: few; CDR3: CSAGDLGQGAGANVLTF; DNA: TGCAGCGCAGGGGACTTGGGACAGGGTGCTGGGGCCAACGTCCTGACTTTC
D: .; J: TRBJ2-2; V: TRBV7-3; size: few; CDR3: CASSFGGAKNTGELFF; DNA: TGTGCCAGCAGCTTCGGGGGCGCGAAGAACACCGGGGAGCTGTTTTTT
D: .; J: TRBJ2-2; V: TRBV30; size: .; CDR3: CAWSVETANTGELFF; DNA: TGTGCCTGGAGTGTAGAAACAGCGAACACCGGGGAGCTGTTTTTT
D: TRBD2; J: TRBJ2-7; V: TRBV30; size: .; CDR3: CAWSWSGSSYEQYF; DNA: TGTGCCTGGAGTTGGAGCGGGAGCTCCTACGAGCAGTACTTC
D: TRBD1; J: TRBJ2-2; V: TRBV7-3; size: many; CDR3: CASSWTGAGELFF; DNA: TGTGCCAGCAGCTGGACAGGGGCCGGGGAGCTGTTTTTT
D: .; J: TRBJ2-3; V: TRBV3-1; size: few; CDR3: CASSQIQTDTQYF; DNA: TGTGCCAGCAGCCAAATCCAGACAGATACGCAGTATTTT
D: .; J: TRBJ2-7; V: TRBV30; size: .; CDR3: CAWSLTSAGQYF; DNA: TGTGCCTGGAGTTTAACCTCTGCGGGGCAGTACTTC
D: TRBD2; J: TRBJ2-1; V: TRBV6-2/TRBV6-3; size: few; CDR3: CASSPLAGDLYNEQFF; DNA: TGTGCCAGCAGTCCTCTAGCGGGAGATCTTTACAATGAGCAGTTCTTC
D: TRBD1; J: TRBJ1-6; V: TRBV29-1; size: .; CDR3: CSVTGAERGSLHF; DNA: TGCAGCGTAACAGGGGCGGAACGGGGATCCCTCCACTTT
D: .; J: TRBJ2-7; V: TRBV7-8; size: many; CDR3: CASSLLALGYEQYF; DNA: TGTGCCAGCAGCCTCCTGGCCCTTGGGTACGAGCAGTACTTC
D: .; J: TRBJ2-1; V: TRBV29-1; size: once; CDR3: CSVGATAYNEQFF; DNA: TGCAGCGTTGGAGCCACCGCCTACAATGAGCAGTTCTTC
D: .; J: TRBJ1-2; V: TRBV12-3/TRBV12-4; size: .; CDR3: CASSLGEGRGYTF; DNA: TGTGCCAGCAGTCTGGGGGAGGGACGGGGCTACACCTTC
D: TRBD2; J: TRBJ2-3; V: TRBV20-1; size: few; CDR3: CSARVTAGTSGIPDTQYF; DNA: TGCAGTGCTAGAGTGACTGCCGGGACTAGCGGGATCCCAGATACGCAGTATTTT
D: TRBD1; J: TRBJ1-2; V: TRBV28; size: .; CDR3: CASSLIDRGYGYTF; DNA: TGTGCCAGCAGTTTAATTGACAGGGGGTATGGCTACACCTTC
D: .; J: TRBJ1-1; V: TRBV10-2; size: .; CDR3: CASRDPAGTEAFF; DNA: TGCGCCAGCAGGGACCCTGCGGGGACTGAAGCTTTCTTT
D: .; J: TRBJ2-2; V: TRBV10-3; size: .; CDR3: CAISEGTSANTGELFF; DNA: TGTGCCATCAGTGAGGGGACCTCGGCGAACACCGGGGAGCTGTTTTTT
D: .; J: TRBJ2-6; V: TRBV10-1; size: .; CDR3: CASSDSTPGANVLTF; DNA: TGCGCCAGCAGTGACAGCACCCCTGGGGCCAACGTCCTGACTTTC
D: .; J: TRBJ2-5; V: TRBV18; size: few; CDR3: CASSPDQAETQYF; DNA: TGTGCCAGCTCACCAGACCAGGCAGAGACCCAGTACTTC
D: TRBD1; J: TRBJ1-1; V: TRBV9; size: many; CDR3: CASSSEQGMNTEAFF; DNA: TGTGCCAGCAGCTCCGAACAGGGGATGAACACTGAAGCTTTCTTT
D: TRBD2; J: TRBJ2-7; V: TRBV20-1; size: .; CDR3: CSARNPGGLGTYEQYF; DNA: TGCAGTGCCCGGAACCCGGGGGGACTAGGAACCTACGAGCAGTACTTC
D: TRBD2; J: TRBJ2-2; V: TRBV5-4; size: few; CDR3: CASSPGTSEGELFF; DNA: TGTGCCAGCAGTCCCGGGACTAGCGAGGGGGAGCTGTTTTTT
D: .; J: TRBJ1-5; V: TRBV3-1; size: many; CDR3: CASSPGLGTYQPQHF; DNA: TGTGCCAGCAGCCCAGGGTTAGGGACGTATCAGCCCCAGCATTTT
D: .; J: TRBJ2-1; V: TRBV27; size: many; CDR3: CASSPIKLQDNEQFF; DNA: TGTGCCAGCAGCCCAATAAAGTTACAGGACAATGAGCAGTTCTTC
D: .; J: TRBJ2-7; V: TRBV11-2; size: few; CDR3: CASSSEGALREQYF; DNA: TGTGCCAGCAGCTCGGAGGGGGCGCTTCGGGAGCAGTACTTC
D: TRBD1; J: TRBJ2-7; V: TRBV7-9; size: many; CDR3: CAGQGGLRDEQYF; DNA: TGTGCCGGACAGGGGGGCCTCAGGGACGAGCAGTACTTC
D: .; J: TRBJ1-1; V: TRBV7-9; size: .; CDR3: CASSSSTGAGTEAFF; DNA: TGTGCCAGCAGCTCAAGTACCGGGGCCGGAACTGAAGCTTTCTTT
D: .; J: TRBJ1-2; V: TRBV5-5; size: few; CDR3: CASSLATASYGYTF; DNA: TGTGCCAGCAGCTTGGCGACGGCTTCCTATGGCTACACCTTC
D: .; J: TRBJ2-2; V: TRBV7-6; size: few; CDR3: CASSLIANRPNTGELFF; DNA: TGTGCCAGCAGCTTAATCGCTAACAGGCCGAACACCGGGGAGCTGTTTTTT
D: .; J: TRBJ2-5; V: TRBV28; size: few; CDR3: CASIPWPQTGETQYF; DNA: TGTGCCAGCATCCCTTGGCCGCAAACAGGAGAGACCCAGTACTTC
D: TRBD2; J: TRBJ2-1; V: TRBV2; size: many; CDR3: CASKQAGGSYNEQFF; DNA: TGTGCCAGCAAACAAGCGGGAGGGTCCTACAATGAGCAGTTCTTC
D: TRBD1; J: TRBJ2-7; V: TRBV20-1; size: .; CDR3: CSAEQGAYEQYF; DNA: TGCAGTGCGGAACAGGGGGCGTACGAGCAGTACTTC
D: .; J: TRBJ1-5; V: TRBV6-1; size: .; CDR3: CASSATGKGQPQHF; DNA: TGTGCCAGCAGTGCAACAGGAAAGGGACAGCCCCAGCATTTT
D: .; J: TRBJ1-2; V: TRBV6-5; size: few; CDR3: CASSRDTSLGYGYTF; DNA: TGTGCCAGCAGTCGCGACACCTCCCTAGGATATGGCTACACCTTC
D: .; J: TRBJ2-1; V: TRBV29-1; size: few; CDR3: CSVDTSRSYNEQFF; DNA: TGCAGCGTAGACACTAGCCGCTCCTACAATGAGCAGTTCTTC
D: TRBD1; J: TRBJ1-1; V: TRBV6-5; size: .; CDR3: CASRPDRGNTEAFF; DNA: TGTGCCAGCAGACCCGACAGGGGTAACACTGAAGCTTTCTTT